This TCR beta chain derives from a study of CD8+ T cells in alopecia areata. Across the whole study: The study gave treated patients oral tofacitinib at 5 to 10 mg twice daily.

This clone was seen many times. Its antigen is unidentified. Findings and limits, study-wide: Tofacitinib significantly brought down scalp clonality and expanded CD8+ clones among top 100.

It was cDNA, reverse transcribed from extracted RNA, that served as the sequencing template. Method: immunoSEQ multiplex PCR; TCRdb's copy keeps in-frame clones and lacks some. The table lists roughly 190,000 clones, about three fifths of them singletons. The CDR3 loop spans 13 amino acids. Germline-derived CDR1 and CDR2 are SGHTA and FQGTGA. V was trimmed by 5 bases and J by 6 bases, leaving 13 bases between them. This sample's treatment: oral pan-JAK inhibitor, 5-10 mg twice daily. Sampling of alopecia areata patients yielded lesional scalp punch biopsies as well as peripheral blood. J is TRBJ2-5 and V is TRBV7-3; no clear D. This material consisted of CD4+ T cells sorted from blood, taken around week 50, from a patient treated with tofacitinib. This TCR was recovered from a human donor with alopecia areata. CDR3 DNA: TGTGCCAGCAGCCTGGTGAAGGGAAAGACCCAGTACTTC. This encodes CASSLVKGKTQYF.